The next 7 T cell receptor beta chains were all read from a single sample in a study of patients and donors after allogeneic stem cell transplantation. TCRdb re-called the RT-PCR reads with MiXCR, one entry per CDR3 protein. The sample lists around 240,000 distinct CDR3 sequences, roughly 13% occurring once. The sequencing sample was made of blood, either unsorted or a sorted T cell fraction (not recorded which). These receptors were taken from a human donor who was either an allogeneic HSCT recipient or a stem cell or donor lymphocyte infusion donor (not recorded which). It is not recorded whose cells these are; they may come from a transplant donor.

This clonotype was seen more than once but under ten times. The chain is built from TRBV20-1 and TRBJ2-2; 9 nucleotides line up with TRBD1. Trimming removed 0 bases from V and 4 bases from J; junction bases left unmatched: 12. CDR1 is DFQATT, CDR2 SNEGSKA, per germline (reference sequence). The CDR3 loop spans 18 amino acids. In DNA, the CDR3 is TGCAGTGCTAGAGATCTAGGACAGGGGAAGGTTGCCACCGGGGAGCTGTTTTTT. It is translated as CSARDLGQGKVATGELFF.

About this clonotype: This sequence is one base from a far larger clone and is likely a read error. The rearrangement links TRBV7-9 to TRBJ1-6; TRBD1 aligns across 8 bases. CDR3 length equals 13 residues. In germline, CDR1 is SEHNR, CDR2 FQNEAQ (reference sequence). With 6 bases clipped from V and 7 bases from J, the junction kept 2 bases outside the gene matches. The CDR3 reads CASRDRVNSPLHF. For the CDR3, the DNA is TGTGCCAGCAGGGACAGGGTAAATTCACCCCTCCACTTT.

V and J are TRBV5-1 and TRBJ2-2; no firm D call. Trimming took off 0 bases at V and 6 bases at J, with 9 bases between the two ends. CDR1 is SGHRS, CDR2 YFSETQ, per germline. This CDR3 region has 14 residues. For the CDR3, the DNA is TGCGCCAGCAGCTTGGGGGGTGTCGCCGGGGAGCTGTTTTTT. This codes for CASSLGGVAGELFF.

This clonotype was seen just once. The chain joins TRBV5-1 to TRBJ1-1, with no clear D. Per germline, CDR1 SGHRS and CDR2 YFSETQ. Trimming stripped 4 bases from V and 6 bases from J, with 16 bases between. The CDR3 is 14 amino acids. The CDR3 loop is CASSPNAGLAEAFF. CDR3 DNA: TGCGCCAGCAGCCCGAATGCAGGTTTGGCTGAAGCTTTCTTT.

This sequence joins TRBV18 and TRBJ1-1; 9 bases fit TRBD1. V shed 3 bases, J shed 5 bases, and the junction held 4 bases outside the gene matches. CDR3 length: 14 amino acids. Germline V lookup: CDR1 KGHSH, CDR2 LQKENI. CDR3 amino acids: CASSPGTGSTEAFF. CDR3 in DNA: TGTGCCAGCTCACCGGGGACAGGGAGTACTGAAGCTTTCTTT.

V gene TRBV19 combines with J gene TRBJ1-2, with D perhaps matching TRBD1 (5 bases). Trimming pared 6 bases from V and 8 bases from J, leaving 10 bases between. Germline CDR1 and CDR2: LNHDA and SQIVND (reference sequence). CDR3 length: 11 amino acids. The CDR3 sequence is CASSRQGGYTF. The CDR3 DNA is TGTGCCAGTAGCAGGCAGGGAGGCTACACCTTC.

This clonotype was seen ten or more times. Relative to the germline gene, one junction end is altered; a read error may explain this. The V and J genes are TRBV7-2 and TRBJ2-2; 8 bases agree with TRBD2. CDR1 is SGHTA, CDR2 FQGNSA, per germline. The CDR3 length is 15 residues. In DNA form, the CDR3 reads TGTGCCAGCAGTTTAGCGGGACCCCGGGGCGGGGAGCTGTTTTTT. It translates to CASSLAGPRGGELFF. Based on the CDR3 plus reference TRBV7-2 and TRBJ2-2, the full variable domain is GAGVSQSPSNKVTEKGKDVELRCDPISGHTALYWYRQSLGQGLEFLIYFQGNSAPDKSGLPSDRFSAERTGGSVSTLTIQRTQQEDSAVYLCASSLAGPRGGELFFGEGSRLTVL.